This TCR beta chain derives from a study of shared clonotypes between healthy human individuals. Whole-study context: Aged 18 to 49, the donors were two women and a few men.

The CDR3 loop spans 15 amino acids. V lost 4 bases and J lost 5, with 16 bases in between. Germline CDR1 reads SGDLS; CDR2 reads YYNGEE. Genomic DNA per cell subset filled all wells of several immunoSEQ plates. Among the unsorted PBMC samples, replicate PCRs used 300 ng DNA, 30,000 to 35,000 T cell genomes. The data were produced by immunoSEQ multiplex PCR, yet TCRdb's version contains in-frame clones alone and is incomplete. The data hold 450,000 to 500,000 clones, with 81% observed a single time. Turning to this clone: As yet, its antigen is unknown.

The study, taken as a whole, reports: The expectation was that sequencing depth would affect clonotype sharing among donors.

The chain is built from TRBV9 and TRBJ2-1, with a tentative D call TRBD2 (6 bases). This sequence originates from a woman aged 40 to 50 in good health. Some clones in this sample may be carry-over from other donors' samples. The sequencing sample was made of PBMCs. The CDR3 is CASSTTLAFHNEQFF. The CDR3 DNA reads TGTGCCAGCAGCACCACCCTAGCGTTCCACAATGAGCAGTTCTTC.